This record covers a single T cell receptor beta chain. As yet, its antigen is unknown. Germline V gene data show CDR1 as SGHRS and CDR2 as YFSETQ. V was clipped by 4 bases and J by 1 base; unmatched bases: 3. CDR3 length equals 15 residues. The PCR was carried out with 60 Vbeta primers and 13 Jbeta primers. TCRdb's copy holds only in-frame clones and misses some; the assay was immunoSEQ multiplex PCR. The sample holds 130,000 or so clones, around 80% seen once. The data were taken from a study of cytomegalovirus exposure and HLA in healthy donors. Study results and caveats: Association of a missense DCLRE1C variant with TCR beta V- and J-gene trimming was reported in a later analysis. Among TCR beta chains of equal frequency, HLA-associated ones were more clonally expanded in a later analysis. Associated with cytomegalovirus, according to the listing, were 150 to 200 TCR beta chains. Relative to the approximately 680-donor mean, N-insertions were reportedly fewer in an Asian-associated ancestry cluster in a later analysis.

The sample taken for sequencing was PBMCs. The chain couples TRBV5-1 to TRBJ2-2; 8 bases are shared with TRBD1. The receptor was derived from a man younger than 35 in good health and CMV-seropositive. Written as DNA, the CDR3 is TGCGCCAGCAGCCCCGGGACAGGGAACACCGGGGAGCTGTTTTTT. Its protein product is CASSPGTGNTGELFF.